The rows below give T cell receptor beta chains drawn from one sample of a study of blood T cells in healthy people across ages. TCRdb reanalysed the 5' RACE reads using MiXCR and keeps one entry per CDR3 protein. Here the sample spans fewer than 750,000 distinct CDR3 sequences, over 40% being singletons. Input material: blood. The receptor set was obtained from a woman at least 80 years old in good health. The CDR3 runs from the conserved cysteine through the conserved F or W. A D gene is named only where the DNA matches it firmly. Only part of the rows carry a size: once, few, many, or a class if the clone is expanded.

j_gene | d_gene | v_gene | abundance | CDR3aa | CDR3nt
TRBJ1-2 | TRBD1 | TRBV12-3/TRBV12-4 | . | CASRPPQGATGYTF | TGTGCCAGCAGGCCCCCCCAGGGGGCTACTGGCTACACCTTC
TRBJ1-6 | . | TRBV12-3/TRBV12-4 | many | CASSFRVDSPLHF | TGTGCCAGCAGTTTCAGGGTTGATTCACCCCTCCACTTT
TRBJ2-3 | TRBD2 | TRBV4-2 | . | CASSQGMRLAGGRTDTQYF | TGTGCCAGCAGCCAAGGAATGAGACTAGCGGGGGGACGCACAGATACGCAGTATTTT
TRBJ2-1 | TRBD2 | TRBV14 | . | CASSHRPGLAVYNEQFF | TGTGCCAGCAGCCACAGACCTGGACTAGCGGTTTACAATGAGCAGTTCTTC
TRBJ2-7 | TRBD2 | TRBV6-2/TRBV6-3 | . | CASNLAGVSYEQYF | TGTGCCAGCAACTTAGCGGGGGTCTCCTACGAGCAGTACTTC
TRBJ2-1 | TRBD2 | TRBV24-1 | . | CATCDPGTRYERFF | TGTGCCACCTGTGATCCCGGGACTAGATACGAGCGGTTCTTC
TRBJ2-3 | TRBD2 | TRBV12-3/TRBV12-4 | many | CASTLTSPTDTQYF | TGTGCCAGCACACTGACTAGCCCCACAGATACGCAGTATTTT
TRBJ2-5 | TRBD2 | TRBV25-1 | . | CASIHGSGGRKTQYF | TGTGCCAGCATCCACGGTAGCGGGGGGAGAAAGACCCAGTACTTC
TRBJ2-7 | TRBD2 | TRBV20-1 | once | CSALGLAGDEQYF | TGCAGTGCTCTGGGACTAGCGGGAGACGAGCAGTACTTC
TRBJ2-1 | . | TRBV25-1 | . | CASSDSPGTFEQFF | TGTGCCAGCAGTGACTCCCCCGGGACCTTTGAGCAGTTCTTC
TRBJ2-5 | TRBD2 | TRBV28 | . | CASSRLTGLANQEQYF | TGTGCCAGCAGCAGATTGACGGGACTAGCAAATCAAGAGCAGTACTTC
TRBJ2-2 | . | TRBV18 | . | CASSPPTGNTGELFF | TGTGCCAGCTCACCTCCGACGGGGAACACCGGGGAGCTGTTTTTT
TRBJ2-7 | . | TRBV7-3 | once | CASSLMAGSYEQYF | TGTGCCAGCAGCTTAATGGCAGGATCGTACGAGCAGTACTTC
TRBJ2-4 | TRBD1 | TRBV12-3/TRBV12-4 | many | CASSLRTGSNKNIQYF | TGTGCCAGCAGTTTAAGGACAGGGAGTAACAAAAACATTCAGTACTTC
TRBJ2-3 | TRBD2 | TRBV2 | many | CASSKTSGSRDTQYF | TGTGCCAGCAGTAAGACTAGCGGGAGTCGTGATACGCAGTATTTT
TRBJ2-5 | . | TRBV20-1 | once | CSGDSDEETQYF | TGCAGTGGGGATAGTGACGAGGAGACCCAGTACTTC
TRBJ2-6 | . | TRBV7-8 | . | CASSTWTSTGANVLTF | TGTGCCAGCAGCACTTGGACGTCGACCGGGGCCAACGTCCTGACTTTC
TRBJ1-5 | . | TRBV7-9 | few | CASSIGDQPQHF | TGTGCCAGCAGCATTGGGGATCAGCCCCAGCATTTT
TRBJ2-1 | TRBD2 | TRBV12-3/TRBV12-4 | many | CASRPPGLAGVEQFF | TGTGCCAGCAGACCTCCGGGACTAGCGGGAGTTGAGCAGTTCTTC
TRBJ2-7 | TRBD1 | TRBV20-1 | few | CSAREGTGVWQYF | TGCAGTGCTAGAGAAGGGACAGGGGTCTGGCAGTACTTC
TRBJ1-3 | . | TRBV7-9 | . | CVSTLGGLGDTIYF | TGTGTCAGCACCCTTGGGGGGCTAGGAGACACCATATATTTT
TRBJ2-7 | . | TRBV2 | . | CASSVRLLSYEQYF | TGTGCCAGCAGTGTCAGGCTTTTGTCGTACGAGCAGTACTTC
TRBJ1-2 | . | TRBV2 | many | CASRRTGGPGNGYTF | TGTGCCAGCAGGCGCACCGGGGGCCCTGGTAATGGCTACACCTTC
TRBJ1-4 | TRBD1 | TRBV7-6 | . | CASSLGQGMGSNEKLFF | TGTGCCAGCAGCTTGGGACAGGGGATGGGTAGTAATGAAAAACTGTTTTTT
TRBJ2-2 | . | TRBV7-2 | . | CASSLPGGELFF | TGTGCCAGCAGCCTACCAGGGGGGGAGCTGTTTTTT
TRBJ2-5 | . | TRBV5-1 | few | CASSDTGLSQETQYF | TGCGCCAGCAGCGATACCGGACTTTCCCAAGAGACCCAGTACTTC
TRBJ2-5 | . | TRBV20-1 | . | CSARDWTEETQYF | TGCAGTGCTAGAGACTGGACGGAAGAGACCCAGTACTTC
TRBJ1-2 | . | TRBV5-1 | many | CASSLRTRTEGNGYTF | TGCGCCAGCAGCCTACGGACCCGGACAGAGGGAAATGGCTACACCTTC
TRBJ2-5 | . | TRBV2 | . | CASTVVQETQYF | TGTGCCAGCACTGTAGTTCAAGAGACCCAGTACTTC
TRBJ1-6 | . | TRBV27 | once | CASSFPDRSSYNSPLHF | TGTGCCAGCAGTTTCCCCGACAGGAGCTCCTATAATTCACCCCTCCACTTT
TRBJ2-1 | . | TRBV30 | . | CAWSVHEQFF | TGTGCCTGGAGTGTACACGAGCAGTTCTTC
TRBJ1-2 | . | TRBV4-2 | . | CASSQDYELGGMRGYTF | TGTGCCAGCAGCCAAGATTACGAGTTGGGGGGCATGAGGGGCTACACCTTC
TRBJ2-1 | . | TRBV28 | many | CASSLVQDNEQFF | TGTGCCAGCAGTTTAGTTCAGGACAATGAGCAGTTCTTC
TRBJ2-5 | . | TRBV6-6 | many | CASVIRETQYF | TGTGCCAGCGTTATCAGAGAGACCCAGTACTTC
TRBJ2-3 | . | TRBV29-1 | many | CSVDEGTTQYF | TGCAGCGTTGACGAGGGGACTACGCAGTATTTT
TRBJ2-1 | . | TRBV7-9 | many | CASSLYGEQFF | TGTGCCAGCAGCCTTTACGGTGAGCAGTTCTTC
TRBJ2-5 | TRBD2 | TRBV29-1 | . | CSVATSGTKETQYF | TGCAGCGTTGCCACTAGCGGAACCAAAGAGACCCAGTACTTC
TRBJ2-5 | TRBD2 | TRBV5-1 | . | CASREASGTFQETQYF | TGCGCCAGCAGGGAAGCTAGCGGGACCTTCCAGGAGACCCAGTACTTC
TRBJ2-1 | . | TRBV9 | few | CASSVAFNEQFF | TGTGCCAGCAGCGTAGCCTTCAATGAGCAGTTCTTC
TRBJ2-5 | TRBD1 | TRBV7-7 | many | CASRSTDRGQTQYF | TGTGCCAGCAGGTCGACCGACAGGGGTCAGACCCAGTACTTC
TRBJ2-3 | . | TRBV5-1 | many | CASSLVEPFETQYF | TGCGCCAGCAGCTTGGTAGAGCCGTTCGAAACGCAGTATTTT
TRBJ2-7 | . | TRBV7-2 | many | CASSSRGFPYEQYF | TGTGCCAGCAGCTCCAGGGGTTTCCCCTACGAGCAGTACTTC
TRBJ2-3 | . | TRBV29-1 | many | CSVEAGSDTQYF | TGCAGCGTTGAAGCCGGGTCAGATACGCAGTATTTT
TRBJ2-1 | TRBD2 | TRBV3-1 | few | CASSQFLAGLRNEQFF | TGTGCCAGCAGCCAGTTCTTAGCGGGACTACGCAATGAGCAGTTCTTC
TRBJ1-1 | TRBD1 | TRBV5-1 | few | CASSLELGESGGTEAFF | TGCGCCAGCAGCTTGGAACTCGGCGAGTCAGGGGGGACTGAAGCTTTCTTT
TRBJ2-3 | . | TRBV28 | many | CASSSPTLVTQYF | TGTGCCAGCAGCTCCCCGACCCTTGTTACGCAGTATTTT
TRBJ1-4 | . | TRBV5-8 | many | CASSSGRTSPEKLFF | TGTGCCAGCAGCTCAGGACGGACATCTCCTGAAAAACTGTTTTTT